This entry lists 27 T cell receptor beta chains sequenced from one sample in a study of cytotoxic CD8 clonotypes in ibrutinib-treated CLL. TCRdb keeps only in-frame clones here, not all; method: immunoSEQ multiplex PCR. The sample lists thousands of clones, approximately 77% occurring once. The sample here was PBMCs, taken before ibrutinib treatment. The receptors were gathered from a human donor with chronic lymphocytic leukemia.

The chain recombines TRBV19 with TRBJ1-1; maybe TRBD1 (5 bases). With 6 bases removed from V and 0 bases from J, the gap between germline ends came to 11 bases. From germline, CDR1 is LNHDA and CDR2 SQIVND (reference sequence). The CDR3 is 14 amino acids. The CDR3 protein is CASRITGLNTEAFF. The CDR3 DNA follows: TGTGCCAGTAGGATCACAGGTCTGAACACTGAAGCTTTCTTT.

DNA for the CDR3: TGCGCCAGCAGCTCTCAGGGGGCCCTCGAGCAGTATTTT. Residues: CASSSQGALEQYF. J is TRBJ2-3 and V is TRBV5-1; TRBD1 matches 8 bases. This CDR3 has 13 amino acids. Germline V lookup: CDR1 SGHRS, CDR2 YFSETQ. V lost 3 bases, J lost 11 bases, and 8 bases stayed unmatched.

This chain uses TRBV28 with TRBJ1-6, with TRBD1 identical over 7 bases. The CDR3 spans 16 residues. Per the germline V gene, CDR1 is MDHEN and CDR2 is SYDVKM. Trimming cost V 5 bases and J 4 bases; bases outside gene matches: 8. CDR3 nucleotides: TGTGCCAGCAGTGGGGTACAGGGGTCTTATAATTCACCCCTCCACTTT. Protein: CASSGVQGSYNSPLHF. Full variable domain (remainder filled in from reference TRBV28 and TRBJ1-6): DVKVTQSSRYLVKRTGEKVFLECVQDMDHENMFWYRQDPGLGLRLIYFSYDVKMKEKGDIPEGYSVSREKKERFSLILESASTNQTSMYLCASSGVQGSYNSPLHFGNGTRLTVT.

This rearrangement joins TRBV28 to TRBJ1-5, with D possibly TRBD1 on 5 matching bases. Trimming took 6 bases from V and 7 from J, leaving 16 bases between them. The CDR3 has 14 amino acids. Germline CDR1 and CDR2: MDHEN and SYDVKM. The CDR3 bases are TGTGCCAGCAGCCAGGGACCGCGAGGGCAGCCCCAGCATTTT. Its protein is CASSQGPRGQPQHF.

In this sample, this clone turned up a few times. The chain recombines TRBV27 with TRBJ2-5; possible D gene TRBD1, 5 bases. Between the trimmed V and J ends, which lost 8 bases and 4 bases, there was a span of 17 bases. This CDR3 is built from 14 residues. Germline CDR1 MNHEY, CDR2 SMNVEV (reference sequence). The CDR3 loop is CASRRVSGRETQYF. As DNA, the CDR3 is TGTGCCAGCCGACGAGTGTCAGGGCGAGAGACCCAGTACTTC.

V is TRBV19 and J is TRBJ2-1; 8 positions match TRBD1. With 4 bases clipped from V and 12 bases from J, the junction kept 14 bases outside the gene matches. The germline V gene has CDR1 LNHDA and CDR2 SQIVND (reference sequence). This CDR3 comprises 15 residues. The CDR3 region has the DNA TGTGCCAGTAGTACAGGAGGGACAGGTAAACTTTGGCAGTTCTTC. Encoded protein: CASSTGGTGKLWQFF.

V is TRBV6-1 and J is TRBJ1-1; a possible D gene is TRBD1 (5 bases). Trimming left V 0 bases short and J 1 base short, with 9 bases between. Germline CDR1 is MNHNS and CDR2 is SASEGT. This CDR3 spans 15 amino acids. CDR3 bases: TGTGCCAGCAGTGAAGCGTTGACAGCGAACACTGAAGCTTTCTTT. It specifies CASSEALTANTEAFF.

The chain links TRBV2 to TRBJ2-1, with 9 bases lining up with TRBD1. In germline, CDR1 is SNHLY, CDR2 FYNNEI. Losses at the gene ends were 6 bases for V and 6 bases for J; bases not matched to a gene: 6. CDR3 length: 14 amino acids. CDR3 residues: CASSKGQGVNEQFF. CDR3 nucleotide sequence: TGTGCCAGCAGCAAGGGACAGGGCGTCAATGAGCAGTTCTTC.

V and J are TRBV4-2 and TRBJ1-5; unclear D gene. The V gene lost 0 bases and the J gene lost 6 bases, with 12 bases spanning the gap. CDR3 length: 15 amino acids. The germline CDR1 and CDR2 sequences are LGHNA and YNFKEQ. The CDR3 loop reads CASSQDLGVGQPQHF. The CDR3 DNA reads TGTGCCAGCAGCCAAGATCTTGGAGTGGGTCAGCCCCAGCATTTT.

This chain uses TRBV5-8 with TRBJ2-1; maybe TRBD1 (6 bases). V gave up 3 bases and J gave up 3 bases, with 10 bases separating them. The CDR3 runs to 14 residues. The germline V gene has CDR1 SGHTS and CDR2 YDEGEE. The CDR3 nucleotides are TGTGCCAGCAGCTCCTCGGGACACTACAATGAGCAGTTCTTC. Translation gives CASSSSGHYNEQFF.

The CDR3 protein is CSGGWSPYEQYF. The CDR3 nucleotides are TGCAGCGGCGGCTGGAGTCCCTACGAGCAGTACTTC. The chain recombines TRBV29-1 with TRBJ2-7; D not resolved. The CDR3 sequence is 12 residues long. The V gene's germline CDR1 is SQVTM and CDR2 ANQGSEA. The V end was cut by 7 bases, the J end by 2 bases, with 12 bases between.

The CDR3 sequence: CASSRGQGYTDTQYF. CDR3 DNA: TGCGCCAGCAGCCGGGGACAGGGGTACACAGATACGCAGTATTTT. The chain recombines TRBV4-1 with TRBJ2-3; 10 positions agree with TRBD1. This CDR3 region has 15 residues. The germline gives CDR1 MGHRA, CDR2 YSYEKL. V lost 4 bases and J lost 2; bases outside the gene matches: 3.

V is TRBV5-1 and J is TRBJ2-7; TRBD2 matches at 7 bases. The germline gives CDR1 SGHRS, CDR2 YFSETQ. The CDR3 runs 15 residues. The V segment lost 0 bases and the J segment 3 bases; nucleotides outside the gene matches: 6. The CDR3 reads CASSLAQREFYEQYF. Written as DNA, the CDR3 is TGCGCCAGCAGCTTGGCACAGCGGGAATTCTACGAGCAGTACTTC.

V is TRBV10-1 and J is TRBJ2-5; D is uncertain. Trimming cost V 5 bases and J 7 bases, with 11 bases left between them. Germline V gene sequence: CDR1 WNHNN, CDR2 SYGVQD (reference sequence). This CDR3 region has 12 residues. CDR3 sequence reads: CASSRGPGTQYF. The CDR3 DNA is TGCGCCAGCAGTCGCGGTCCGGGGACCCAGTACTTC.

The chain has TRBV7-6 and TRBJ2-7, with TRBD1 matching over 9 bases. This CDR3 spans 17 amino acids. The trim removed 3 bases at V and 5 bases at J, leaving 14 bases unmatched. Germline values: CDR1 SGHVS, CDR2 FNYEAQ. CDR3 residues: CASSLLLQGTGWHEQYF. DNA of the CDR3: TGTGCCAGCAGCTTGCTTTTGCAGGGGACAGGGTGGCACGAGCAGTACTTC.

This chain links TRBV27 with TRBJ1-2; TRBD1 matches at 7 bases. Germline V gene lookup returns CDR1 MNHEY and CDR2 SMNVEV (reference sequence). V dropped 5 bases and J dropped 5; count of bases not matched to a gene: 11. The CDR3 is 15 residues long. CDR3 DNA: TGTGCCAGCAGTCCCCAGGGGGTTTATCTATATGGCTACACCTTC. Protein product: CASSPQGVYLYGYTF.

The sample holds a few counts of this clone. This rearrangement joins TRBV18 to TRBJ1-1, with D unresolved. The V gene lost 4 bases and the J gene lost 4 bases, with 7 bases spanning the gap. The CDR3 extends over 12 amino acids. The germline CDR1 and CDR2 sequences are KGHSH and LQKENI. The CDR3, as DNA: TGTGCCAGCTCACTAACGGCCACTGAAGCTTTCTTT. This gives the protein CASSLTATEAFF.

There are a few counts of this clone. The CDR3 protein is CASSFYRGSTDTQYF. As DNA, the CDR3 is TGTGCCAGCAGTTTCTACAGGGGAAGCACAGATACGCAGTATTTT. The chain employs TRBV6-5 and TRBJ2-3; 7 positions agree with TRBD1. This CDR3 comprises 15 residues. J gave up 0 bases and V 4 bases, and 4 bases lay outside the gene matches. The V gene's germline CDR1 is MNHEY and CDR2 SVGAGI.

Notes on this clone: The sample holds other DNA sequences that translate to the same CDR3. This chain links TRBV6-1 with TRBJ2-7, with D unresolved. This CDR3 contains 13 residues. CDR1 MNHNS and CDR2 SASEGT come from the germline V gene. Trimming cost V 6 bases and J 2 bases, with 11 bases left between them. This chain's CDR3 is CASRVGVAYEQYF. DNA for the CDR3: TGTGCCAGCAGGGTCGGAGTGGCCTACGAGCAGTACTTC.

This chain uses TRBV5-4 with TRBJ2-6; D is uncertain. Trimming cost V 1 base and J 0 bases, with 14 bases left between them. This CDR3 has 18 amino acids. Germline CDR1 SGHNT, CDR2 YYREEE (reference sequence). CDR3 region: CASSLLAATFSGANVLTF. The CDR3 DNA is TGTGCCAGCAGCTTGCTGGCGGCCACCTTCTCTGGGGCCAACGTCCTGACTTTC.

This chain links TRBV27 with TRBJ2-2; TRBD2 might be the D (6 bases). V lost 3 bases to trimming and J lost 1 base, with 9 bases between them. CDR3 size: 15 residues. CDR1 and CDR2 (germline): MNHEY, SMNVEV (reference sequence). CDR3 sequence: CASSLGDLNTGELFF. The CDR3 DNA reads as TGTGCCAGCAGTTTGGGGGACTTGAACACCGGGGAGCTGTTTTTT.

This clone was observed a handful of times. V gene TRBV6-6 combines with J gene TRBJ1-5; 9 bases are a match to TRBD1. Losses at the gene ends were 4 bases for V and 7 bases for J; bases not matched to a gene: 8. The CDR3 has 15 residues. CDR1 and CDR2 (germline): MNHNY, SVGAGI (reference sequence). The CDR3 coding sequence is TGTGCCAGCAGTTCCACCGGGACAGGGCGGCAGCCCCAGCATTTT. Protein sequence: CASSSTGTGRQPQHF.

This chain uses TRBV6-1 with TRBJ1-2, with a possible D match to TRBD1 (5 bases). CDR3 length equals 16 residues. The V gene lost 1 base and the J gene lost 5 bases, with 17 bases spanning the gap. CDR1 and CDR2 from the germline V gene are MNHNS and SASEGT. The CDR3 reads CASSEEVAATVYGYTF. The CDR3 nucleotides are TGTGCCAGCAGTGAAGAGGTTGCCGCGACAGTTTATGGCTACACCTTC.

V and J are TRBV2 and TRBJ1-2, with TRBD1 matching 8 bases. Germline CDR1 is SNHLY and CDR2 is FYNNEI. This CDR3 has 15 residues. The ends lost 0 bases at V and 5 bases at J; junction bases unmatched: 5. CDR3 nucleotide sequence: TGTGCCAGCAGTGAAGCGTCAGGGGGCTGGTATGGCTACACCTTC. This translates into CASSEASGGWYGYTF. The complete variable domain, with remaining parts taken from reference TRBV2 and TRBJ1-2, reads EPEVTQTPSHQVTQMGQEVILRCVPISNHLYFYWYRQILGQKVEFLVSFYNNEISEKSEIFDDQFSVERPDGSNFTLKIRSTKLEDSAMYFCASSEASGGWYGYTFGSGTRLTVV.

This clone qualifies as medium-sized (0.01 to 0.1%). The rearrangement uses TRBV6-1 and TRBJ1-5, with D tentatively TRBD1 (5 bases). Germline V lookup: CDR1 MNHNS, CDR2 SASEGT. The CDR3 has 18 amino acids. Deletions cut 1 base from V and 4 bases from J, with 20 bases between. DNA of the CDR3: TGTGCCAGCAGTGAAGAATGGGTAGGGTTCGGGGGAAATCAGCCCCAGCATTTT. As protein: CASSEEWVGFGGNQPQHF.

The genes are TRBV7-8 and TRBJ2-3; D perhaps matches TRBD2 (5 bases). This CDR3 has 17 residues. Trimming took 0 bases from V and 3 from J, leaving 16 bases between them. Germline loops: CDR1 SGHVS, CDR2 FQNEAQ. In DNA form, the CDR3 reads TGTGCCAGCAGCTTAGCGCGGAGACTACCGACTACAGATACGCAGTATTTT. It specifies CASSLARRLPTTDTQYF.

This clone came up once. V and J are TRBV28 and TRBJ2-1; 8 bases fit TRBD1. This CDR3 has 17 residues. From germline, CDR1 is MDHEN and CDR2 SYDVKM. The V gene end was trimmed by 3 bases and the J gene end by 3 bases; junction bases not matched to a gene: 10. As DNA, the CDR3 is TGTGCCAGCAGTTTGTCTTACGGGACAGGCAGCTACAATGAGCAGTTCTTC. Its translation is CASSLSYGTGSYNEQFF.